These 29 T cell receptor beta chains were all obtained from the same sample, sequenced in a study of T cells in Graves' hyperthyroidism and ophthalmopathy. Amplified TCR beta CDR3 regions derived from RNA transcripts. Carried out on the TCR CDR3, a first-round RT-PCR used the HTBI primer set. TCRdb recomputed calls from the multiplex PCR reads with MiXCR, one row per CDR3 protein. The data show roughly 500,000 distinct CDR3 sequences, just over 45% seen once. The sample taken for sequencing was peripheral blood or thyroid tissue (not recorded which). The receptors come from an adult woman with Graves' disease, either hyperthyroidism or ophthalmopathy (not recorded which).

As concerns this clonotype: Germline and junction disagree at one end, which may indicate a read error. The gene calls are TRBV19 and TRBJ2-6; D might be TRBD2 (8 bases). The CDR3 totals 15 residues. Per germline, CDR1 LNHDA and CDR2 SQIVND (reference sequence). The CDR3 sequence: CASSEGARGADVLTF. For the CDR3, the DNA is TGTGCCAGTAGCGAGGGGGCGCGGGGGGCCGACGTCCTGACTTTC.

The CDR3 loop is CSARGLADHYEQYF. DNA of the CDR3: TGCAGTGCTCGAGGACTAGCGGACCACTACGAGCAGTACTTC. The genes are TRBV20-1 and TRBJ2-7; 10 nucleotides line up with TRBD2. Germline values: CDR1 DFQATT, CDR2 SNEGSKA (reference sequence). The CDR3 loop spans 14 amino acids. J lost 3 bases, V lost 5 bases, and 7 bases had no gene match.

V usage is TRBV7-9 and J usage is TRBJ2-5; possibly TRBD1 for D (6 bases). The CDR3 consists of 15 residues. The V end was cut by 6 bases, the J end by 4 bases, with 18 bases between. Per germline, CDR1 SEHNR and CDR2 FQNEAQ (reference sequence). CDR3 protein: CASSQWRQGSETQYF. The CDR3 DNA is TGTGCCAGCAGTCAATGGAGGCAGGGGTCAGAGACCCAGTACTTC.

CDR3 in amino acids: CARVLAEDTGELFF. CDR3 coding DNA: TGTGCTAGGGTCCTAGCGGAAGACACCGGGGAGCTGTTTTTT. The chain has TRBV7-7 and TRBJ2-2, with 7 bases aligning to TRBD2. This CDR3 comprises 14 residues. CDR1 is SSHAT, CDR2 FNYEAQ, per germline (reference sequence).

J is TRBJ2-5 and V is TRBV7-9, with D hard to call. Germline V gives CDR1 SEHNR, CDR2 FQNEAQ (reference sequence). V lost 4 bases, J lost 3 bases, and 6 bases lay in between. CDR3 length: 12 amino acids. The CDR3 DNA reads as TGTGCCAGCAGCTCTGTTGAAGAGACCCAGTACTTC. Its protein product is CASSSVEETQYF.

This clonotype has ten or more counts. This sequence joins TRBV10-3 and TRBJ2-6; D tentatively fits TRBD1 or TRBD2 (5 bases each). V lost 9 bases and J 0 bases, leaving 15 bases between the germline ends. The CDR3 loop spans 16 amino acids. The germline V gene has CDR1 ENHRY and CDR2 SYGVKD. CDR3 loop: CAIQRDHNSGANVLTF. CDR3 bases: TGTGCCATTCAACGGGACCACAACTCTGGGGCCAACGTCCTGACTTTC.

The CDR3 here is CSASSGWNTEAFF. CDR3 DNA: TGCAGCGCTTCGTCGGGGTGGAACACTGAAGCTTTCTTT. V usage is TRBV20-1 and J usage is TRBJ1-1; D gene uncertain. CDR3 size: 13 residues. In germline, CDR1 is DFQATT, CDR2 SNEGSKA (reference sequence).

The chain combines TRBV29-1 with TRBJ2-5, with TRBD1 as a possible D gene (5 bases). V lost 4 bases and J 5 bases, leaving 11 bases between the germline ends. The CDR3 spans 12 residues. Germline V gives CDR1 SQVTM, CDR2 ANQGSEA. DNA of the CDR3: TGCAGCGTTGCCAGGGAAGGGGAGACCCAGTACTTC. This translates into CSVAREGETQYF.

The rearrangement joins TRBV7-2 to TRBJ1-6; D is undetermined. Trimming pared 1 base from V and 7 bases from J, leaving 17 bases between. The CDR3 is made up of 17 amino acids. Germline values: CDR1 SGHTA, CDR2 FQGNSA. The DNA for the CDR3 is TGTGCCAGCAGCTTAGTACCCGGTGGCAGTGGGAATTCACCCCTCCACTTT. Translated, it gives CASSLVPGGSGNSPLHF.

This clonotype was counted ten times or more. The chain is built from TRBV20-1 and TRBJ2-7; D is unclear. The CDR3 has 11 residues. CDR1 and CDR2 from the germline V gene are DFQATT and SNEGSKA (reference sequence). Trimming left V 1 base short and J 4 bases short, with 5 bases between. The CDR3 here is CSARAQYEQYF. CDR3 coding DNA: TGCAGTGCTAGAGCCCAGTACGAGCAGTACTTC.

This clonotype has more than one count but fewer than ten. V gene TRBV6-1 combines with J gene TRBJ1-1; TRBD1 agrees at 7 bases. Germline loops: CDR1 MNHNS, CDR2 SASEGT. Trimming cost V 10 bases and J 5 bases; bases outside gene matches: 16. The CDR3 totals 15 residues. CDR3 coding DNA: TGTGCCACCTCAACGGGGTACAGGGGACTGACTGAAGCTTTCTTT. Its translation is CATSTGYRGLTEAFF.

CDR3 coding DNA: TGCAGCGTTGCCGTGGGGTTGGAGACCCAGTACTTC. This codes for CSVAVGLETQYF. V usage is TRBV29-1 and J usage is TRBJ2-5; no reliable D call. The V gene's germline CDR1 is SQVTM and CDR2 ANQGSEA. Trimming cost V 4 bases and J 5 bases, with 11 bases left between them. This CDR3 comprises 12 residues.

This chain connects TRBV12-5 to TRBJ2-5; 10 bases map to TRBD1. The CDR3 contains 14 residues. Germline CDR1 is LGHNT and CDR2 is FRNRAP. CDR3 amino acids: CASKPGTGVETQYF. Written as DNA, the CDR3 is TGTGCCAGCAAACCAGGGACAGGGGTAGAGACCCAGTACTTC. Complete variable domain (other parts from reference TRBV12-5 and TRBJ2-5): DARVTQTPRHKVTEMGQEVTMRCQPILGHNTVFWYRQTMMQGLELLAYFRNRAPLDDSGMPKDRFSAEMPDATLATLKIQPSEPRDSAVYFCASKPGTGVETQYFGPGTRLLVL.

This clonotype was seen ten or more times. The J gene is TRBJ1-1, the V gene TRBV7-9; tentatively, D is TRBD1 (6 bases). The CDR3 contains 15 residues. Trimming stripped 5 bases from V and 9 bases from J, with 22 bases between. Per the germline V gene, CDR1 is SEHNR and CDR2 is FQNEAQ (reference sequence). CDR3 sequence reads: CASSPLPVGRGQAFF. CDR3 DNA: TGTGCCAGCAGCCCTCTGCCCGTAGGCAGGGGACAAGCTTTCTTT. The entire variable domain, with the rest obtained from reference TRBV7-9 and TRBJ1-1, is as follows: DTGVSQNPRHKITKRGQNVTFRCDPISEHNRLYWYRQTLGQGPEFLTYFQNEAQLEKSRLLSDRFSAERPKGSFSTLEIQRTEQGDSAMYLCASSPLPVGRGQAFFGQGTRLTVV.

There are a few counts of this clonotype. The rearrangement joins TRBV7-2 to TRBJ2-5; 12 nucleotides align to TRBD2. The CDR3 runs 13 residues. Trimming removed 11 bases from V and 4 bases from J; junction bases left unmatched: 5. Germline V gene lookup returns CDR1 SGHTA and CDR2 FQGNSA. The CDR3 protein is CACAGLAGETQYF. The DNA for the CDR3 is TGTGCCTGCGCGGGACTAGCGGGAGAGACCCAGTACTTC. Based on the CDR3 plus reference TRBV7-2 and TRBJ2-5, the full variable domain is GAGVSQSPSNKVTEKGKDVELRCDPISGHTALYWYRQSLGQGLEFLIYFQGNSAPDKSGLPSDRFSAERTGGSVSTLTIQRTQQEDSAVYLCACAGLAGETQYFGPGTRLLVL.

The V gene is TRBV19, the J gene TRBJ2-6; no firm D call. Germline V lookup: CDR1 LNHDA, CDR2 SQIVND (reference sequence). V was pared by 1 base and J by 14 bases, with 6 bases between. The CDR3 length is 11 residues. CDR3 residues: CASSIAHFLTF. The CDR3, as DNA: TGTGCCAGTAGTATAGCCCACTTCCTGACTTTC.

This clonotype was seen at least ten times. The chain joins TRBV20-1 to TRBJ2-5, with TRBD2 identical over 12 bases. After removal of 4 bases from V and 4 bases from J, the junction contained 1 base not matched to a gene. The CDR3 extends over 13 amino acids. CDR1 is DFQATT and CDR2 is SNEGSKA in the germline V gene (reference sequence). In DNA, the CDR3 is TGCAGTGCTATGACTAGCGGGGGAGAGACCCAGTACTTC. Residues: CSAMTSGGETQYF.

This chain uses TRBV20-1 with TRBJ2-2; 8 nucleotides align to TRBD1. The J call may be in error: the DNA end matches TRBJ1-4 better. The germline V gene has CDR1 DFQATT and CDR2 SNEGSKA (reference sequence). This CDR3 has 13 residues. For the CDR3, the DNA is TGCAGTGCTAACCAGGGGGCGTATGAAAAACTGTTTTTT. Its translation is CSANQGAYEKLFF.

This chain links TRBV28 with TRBJ2-7; a possible D gene is TRBD2 (6 bases). From germline, CDR1 is MDHEN and CDR2 SYDVKM. The CDR3 has 12 residues. CDR3 sequence (DNA): TGTGCGAGCGCCGGGGGTACTTACGAGCAGTACTTC. Translation: CASAGGTYEQYF.

The chain links TRBV7-6 to TRBJ1-6, with 9 bases matching TRBD1. The junction had 10 bases not matched to a gene; V was cut back by 7 bases and J by 9 bases. The germline gives CDR1 SGHVS, CDR2 FNYEAQ. This CDR3 comprises 15 residues. CDR3 region: CASTPIDRGGSPLHF. Written as DNA, the CDR3 is TGTGCCAGCACCCCAATCGACAGGGGGGGTTCACCCCTCCACTTT.

The rearrangement joins TRBV29-1 to TRBJ1-1, with TRBD1 as a possible D gene (6 bases). The V end was cut by 6 bases, the J end by 7 bases, with 18 bases between. This CDR3 region has 13 residues. Germline V gene sequence: CDR1 SQVTM, CDR2 ANQGSEA. The CDR3 DNA follows: TGCAGCGTGGGGGGCCGTACAGGGCATGAAGCTTTCTTT. This sequence encodes CSVGGRTGHEAFF.

This clonotype has at least ten counts. This chain links TRBV7-9 with TRBJ1-2; D is undetermined. Trimming shortened V by 2 bases and J by 8 bases, and 9 bases separated the two germline ends. The germline V gene has CDR1 SEHNR and CDR2 FQNEAQ (reference sequence). The CDR3 runs 12 residues. CDR3 region: CASSLTGIGYTF. As DNA, the CDR3 is TGTGCCAGCAGCTTAACCGGTATCGGCTACACCTTC. Full variable domain (outside the CDR3, taken from reference TRBV7-9 and TRBJ1-2): DTGVSQNPRHKITKRGQNVTFRCDPISEHNRLYWYRQTLGQGPEFLTYFQNEAQLEKSRLLSDRFSAERPKGSFSTLEIQRTEQGDSAMYLCASSLTGIGYTFGSGTRLTVV.

The chain combines TRBV10-3 with TRBJ2-5; a weak D match, TRBD2 (7 bases). This CDR3 comprises 18 residues. V lost 10 bases and J 0 bases, leaving 27 bases between the germline ends. Per germline, CDR1 ENHRY and CDR2 SYGVKD. CDR3 region: CASSPPGASGSYQETQYF. The CDR3 region has the DNA TGTGCCAGCTCACCACCGGGGGCTAGCGGTTCTTACCAAGAGACCCAGTACTTC.

The chain carries TRBV11-1 and TRBJ2-5; no clear D. The J call may be incorrect, as the DNA end agrees better with TRBJ2-1. The CDR3 has 15 amino acids. Germline loops: CDR1 SGHAT, CDR2 FQDESV (reference sequence). The CDR3 DNA follows: TGTGCCAGCAGCGGTTGGGCGCCCTTTGGAAATGAGCAGTTCTTC. Its protein product is CASSGWAPFGNEQFF.

The rearrangement links TRBV20-1 to TRBJ2-2; no clear D gene. The CDR3 consists of 13 residues. Germline V gene sequence: CDR1 DFQATT, CDR2 SNEGSKA (reference sequence). The V end lost 1 base, the J end lost 9 bases, and 12 bases lay between the germline ends. The chain's CDR3 is CSARVSALRELFF. CDR3 DNA: TGCAGTGCTAGAGTCTCTGCCTTGCGGGAGCTGTTTTTT.

CDR3 region: CSATKDGGGEQYF. The CDR3 DNA sequence: TGCAGTGCAACAAAAGACGGGGGCGGCGAGCAGTACTTC. This rearrangement joins TRBV20-1 to TRBJ2-7; the D call may be TRBD1 or TRBD2 (6 bases each). Per germline, CDR1 DFQATT and CDR2 SNEGSKA (reference sequence). This CDR3 is built from 13 residues. The V and J ends lost 6 bases and 6 bases respectively, with 18 bases between them.

This clonotype was seen many times. The gene calls are TRBV11-2 and TRBJ1-2; 7 bases match TRBD1. Germline CDR1 and CDR2: SGHAT and FQNNGV. The CDR3 is made up of 18 amino acids. Losses at the gene ends were 7 bases for V and 4 bases for J; bases not matched to a gene: 21. In DNA form, the CDR3 reads TGTGCCAGCATCCCCTTGGTGGGGACAGACGTAGCTAGCTATGGCTACACCTTC. This codes for CASIPLVGTDVASYGYTF.

The chain is built from TRBV7-2 and TRBJ2-5; 10 bases fit TRBD1. V was clipped by 2 bases and J by 5 bases; unmatched bases: 8. The CDR3 extends over 16 amino acids. The germline gives CDR1 SGHTA, CDR2 FQGNSA. The CDR3 protein is CASSLRATGGLETQYF. Here the CDR3 DNA reads TGTGCCAGCAGCTTAAGGGCGACAGGGGGCTTGGAGACCCAGTACTTC.

At least ten counts were recorded for this clonotype. The J gene is TRBJ2-3, the V gene TRBV9; 11 bases fit TRBD2. V shed 0 bases, J shed 2 bases, and the junction held 14 bases outside the gene matches. Germline V lookup: CDR1 SGDLS, CDR2 YYNGEE. The CDR3 has 20 amino acids. The CDR3 spells CASSVAPLAGGNGHTDTQYF. CDR3 coding DNA: TGTGCCAGCAGCGTAGCCCCTCTAGCGGGAGGAAATGGTCACACAGATACGCAGTATTTT.